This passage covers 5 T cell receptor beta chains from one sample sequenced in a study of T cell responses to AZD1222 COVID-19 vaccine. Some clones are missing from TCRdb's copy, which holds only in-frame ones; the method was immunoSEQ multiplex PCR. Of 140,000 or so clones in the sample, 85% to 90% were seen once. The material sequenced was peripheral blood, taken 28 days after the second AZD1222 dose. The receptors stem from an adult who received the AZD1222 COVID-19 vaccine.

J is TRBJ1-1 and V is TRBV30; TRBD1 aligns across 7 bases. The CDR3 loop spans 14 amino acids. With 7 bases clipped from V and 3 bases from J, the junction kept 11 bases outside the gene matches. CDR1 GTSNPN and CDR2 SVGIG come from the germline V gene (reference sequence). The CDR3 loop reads CALDRAGFDTEAFF. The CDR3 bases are TGTGCCTTAGACAGGGCGGGTTTTGACACTGAAGCTTTCTTT.

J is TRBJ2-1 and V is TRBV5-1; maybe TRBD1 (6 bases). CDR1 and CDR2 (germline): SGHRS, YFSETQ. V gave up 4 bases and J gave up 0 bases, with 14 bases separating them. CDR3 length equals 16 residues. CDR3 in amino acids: CASSKSTGPSYNEQFF. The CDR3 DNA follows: TGCGCCAGCAGCAAATCTACAGGGCCCTCCTACAATGAGCAGTTCTTC.

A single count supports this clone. The CDR3, as DNA: TGTGCCAGCAACAAACTGAACACTGAAGCTTTCTTT. This encodes CASNKLNTEAFF. This sequence joins TRBV28 and TRBJ1-1; D is unresolved. Between the trimmed V and J ends, which lost 7 bases and 0 bases, there was a span of 6 bases. The CDR3 has 12 residues. Germline V lookup: CDR1 MDHEN, CDR2 SYDVKM.

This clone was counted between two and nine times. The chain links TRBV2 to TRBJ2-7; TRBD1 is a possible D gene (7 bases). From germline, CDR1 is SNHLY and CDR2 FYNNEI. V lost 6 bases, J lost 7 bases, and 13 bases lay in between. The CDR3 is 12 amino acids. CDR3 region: CASRRRGQEQYF. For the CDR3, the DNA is TGTGCCAGCAGGCGGAGGGGGCAGGAGCAGTACTTC.

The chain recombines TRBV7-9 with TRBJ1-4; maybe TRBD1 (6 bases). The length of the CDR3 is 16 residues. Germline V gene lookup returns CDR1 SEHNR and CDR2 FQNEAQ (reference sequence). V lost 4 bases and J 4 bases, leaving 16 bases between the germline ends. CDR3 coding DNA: TGTGCCAGCAGCTCTAGACACCAAGGGGGTAATGAAAAACTGTTTTTT. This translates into CASSSRHQGGNEKLFF.